There are a few counts of the clone carrying this T cell receptor beta chain. The target antigen is unknown. The protocol was immunoSEQ multiplex PCR, while the TCRdb copy is restricted to in-frame clones and leaves out a portion. Here the sample spans tens of thousands of clones, 86% being singletons. V lost 3 bases and J 1 base, leaving 13 bases between the germline ends. Germline loops: CDR1 LGHNA, CDR2 YSLEER. The CDR3 is 16 amino acids. The data stem from a study of OX40 agonist ivuxolimab in advanced cancers. Excluded were patients having autoimmune disease history or systemic immunosuppression. Broader study findings: There were, on average, more expanded clones in CD8+ T cells than in CD4+. Partial responders dosed at 0.1-3.0 mg/kg displayed clonal expansion ranking among the lowest. Clonal expansion by week 6 occurred in CD4+ and CD8+ blood T cells (at 0.1 to 3.0 mg/kg).

This TCR was sampled from an adult with an advanced solid tumor such as melanoma, head and neck, liver or kidney cancer. Sequencing was performed on CD4+ or CD8+ T cells sorted from blood, taken in a trial of the OX40 agonist ivuxolimab. The V call is TRBV4-3, the J call TRBJ2-1; a possible D gene is TRBD1 (5 bases). CDR3 residues: CASSHRVSFSYNEQFF. DNA for the CDR3: TGCGCCAGCAGCCACAGGGTTTCTTTTTCCTACAATGAGCAGTTCTTC.